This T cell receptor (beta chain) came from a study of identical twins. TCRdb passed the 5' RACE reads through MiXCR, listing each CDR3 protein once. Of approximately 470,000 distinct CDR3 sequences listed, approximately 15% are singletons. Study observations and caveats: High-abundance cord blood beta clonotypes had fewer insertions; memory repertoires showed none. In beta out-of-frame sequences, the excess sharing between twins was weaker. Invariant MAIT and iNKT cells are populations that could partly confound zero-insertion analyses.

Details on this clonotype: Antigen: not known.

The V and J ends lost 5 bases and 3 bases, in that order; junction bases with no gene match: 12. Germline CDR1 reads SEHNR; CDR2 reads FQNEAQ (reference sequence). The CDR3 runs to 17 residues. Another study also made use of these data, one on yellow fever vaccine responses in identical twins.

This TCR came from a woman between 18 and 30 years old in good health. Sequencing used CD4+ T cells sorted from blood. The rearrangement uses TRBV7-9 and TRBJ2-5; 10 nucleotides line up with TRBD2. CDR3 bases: TGTGCCAGCAGCCCCTCGGCTACTAGCGGGATGAAAGAGACCCAGTACTTC. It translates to CASSPSATSGMKETQYF.